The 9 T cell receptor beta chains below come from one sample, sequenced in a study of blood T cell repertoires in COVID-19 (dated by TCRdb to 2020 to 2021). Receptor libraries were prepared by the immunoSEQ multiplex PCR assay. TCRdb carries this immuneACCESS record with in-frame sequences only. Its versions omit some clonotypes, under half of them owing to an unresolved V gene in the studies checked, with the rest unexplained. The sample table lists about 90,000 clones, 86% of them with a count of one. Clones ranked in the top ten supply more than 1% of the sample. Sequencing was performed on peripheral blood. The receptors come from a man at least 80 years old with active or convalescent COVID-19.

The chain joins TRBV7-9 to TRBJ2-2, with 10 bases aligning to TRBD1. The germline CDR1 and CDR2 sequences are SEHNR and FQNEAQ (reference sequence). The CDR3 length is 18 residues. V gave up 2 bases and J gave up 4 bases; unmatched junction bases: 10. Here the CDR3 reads CASSLSYLGDRGTGELFF. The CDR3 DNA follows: TGTGCCAGCAGCTTAAGTTATTTGGGGGACAGGGGCACCGGGGAGCTGTTTTTT. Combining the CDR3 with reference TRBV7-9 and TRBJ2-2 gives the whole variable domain DTGVSQNPRHKITKRGQNVTFRCDPISEHNRLYWYRQTLGQGPEFLTYFQNEAQLEKSRLLSDRFSAERPKGSFSTLEIQRTEQGDSAMYLCASSLSYLGDRGTGELFFGEGSRLTVL.

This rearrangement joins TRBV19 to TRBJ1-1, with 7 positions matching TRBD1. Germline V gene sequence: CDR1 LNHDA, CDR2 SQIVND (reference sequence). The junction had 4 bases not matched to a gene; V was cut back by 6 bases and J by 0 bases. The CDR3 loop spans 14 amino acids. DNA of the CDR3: TGTGCCAGTAGCCAGACAGGGATGAACACTGAAGCTTTCTTT. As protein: CASSQTGMNTEAFF.

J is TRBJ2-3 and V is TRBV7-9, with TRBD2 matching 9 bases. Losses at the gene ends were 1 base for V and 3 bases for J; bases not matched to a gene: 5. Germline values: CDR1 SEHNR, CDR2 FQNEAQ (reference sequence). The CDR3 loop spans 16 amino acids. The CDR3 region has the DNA TGTGCCAGCAGCTTAGATGGGCTAGCGGGAACAGATACGCAGTATTTT. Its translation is CASSLDGLAGTDTQYF.

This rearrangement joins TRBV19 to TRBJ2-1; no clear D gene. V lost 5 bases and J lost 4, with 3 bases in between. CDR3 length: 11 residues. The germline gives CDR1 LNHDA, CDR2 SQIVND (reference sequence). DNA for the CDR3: TGTGCCAGTAGTCTTTACAATGAGCAGTTCTTC. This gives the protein CASSLYNEQFF.

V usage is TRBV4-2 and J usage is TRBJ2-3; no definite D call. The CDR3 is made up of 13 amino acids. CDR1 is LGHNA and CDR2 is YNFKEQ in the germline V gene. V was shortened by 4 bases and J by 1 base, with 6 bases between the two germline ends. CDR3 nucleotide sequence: TGTGCCAGCAGCCCCCAGGGCACAGATACGCAGTATTTT. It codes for CASSPQGTDTQYF.

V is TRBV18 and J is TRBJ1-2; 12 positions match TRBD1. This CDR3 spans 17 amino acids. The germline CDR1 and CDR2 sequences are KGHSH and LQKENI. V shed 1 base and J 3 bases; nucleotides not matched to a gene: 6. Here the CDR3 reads CASSPLSGTGGDYGYTF. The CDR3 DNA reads TGTGCCAGCTCACCACTTTCTGGGACAGGGGGCGACTATGGCTACACCTTC.

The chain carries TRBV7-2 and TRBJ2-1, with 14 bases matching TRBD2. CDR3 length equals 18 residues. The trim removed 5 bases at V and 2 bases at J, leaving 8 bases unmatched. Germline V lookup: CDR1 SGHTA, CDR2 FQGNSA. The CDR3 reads CASSIRTSGRTTYNEQFF. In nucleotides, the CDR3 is TGTGCCAGCAGCATAAGGACTAGCGGGAGGACGACCTACAATGAGCAGTTCTTC.

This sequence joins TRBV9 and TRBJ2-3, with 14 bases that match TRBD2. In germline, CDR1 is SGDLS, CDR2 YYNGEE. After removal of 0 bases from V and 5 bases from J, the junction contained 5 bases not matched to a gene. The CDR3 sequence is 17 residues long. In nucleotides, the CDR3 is TGTGCCAGCAGCGTAGGACTAGCGGGAGGGCAGGGAGATACGCAGTATTTT. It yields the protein CASSVGLAGGQGDTQYF.

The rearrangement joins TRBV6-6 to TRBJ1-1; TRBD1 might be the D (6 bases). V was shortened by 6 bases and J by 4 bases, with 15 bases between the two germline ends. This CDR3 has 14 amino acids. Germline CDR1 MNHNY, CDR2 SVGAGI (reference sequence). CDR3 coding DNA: TGTGCCAGCAGATACAGGGAGGAAGGCACTGAAGCTTTCTTT. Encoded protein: CASRYREEGTEAFF.